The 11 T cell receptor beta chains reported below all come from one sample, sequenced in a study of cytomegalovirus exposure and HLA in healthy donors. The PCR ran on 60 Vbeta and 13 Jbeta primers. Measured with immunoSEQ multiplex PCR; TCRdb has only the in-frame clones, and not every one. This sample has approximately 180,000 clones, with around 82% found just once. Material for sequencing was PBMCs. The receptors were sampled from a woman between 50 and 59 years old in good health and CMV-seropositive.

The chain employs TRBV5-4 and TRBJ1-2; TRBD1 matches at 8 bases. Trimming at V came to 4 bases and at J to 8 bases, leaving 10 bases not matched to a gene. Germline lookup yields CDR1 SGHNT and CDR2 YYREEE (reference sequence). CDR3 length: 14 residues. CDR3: CASSAAQGARGYTF. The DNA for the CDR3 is TGTGCCAGCAGCGCCGCTCAGGGGGCGAGGGGCTACACCTTC.

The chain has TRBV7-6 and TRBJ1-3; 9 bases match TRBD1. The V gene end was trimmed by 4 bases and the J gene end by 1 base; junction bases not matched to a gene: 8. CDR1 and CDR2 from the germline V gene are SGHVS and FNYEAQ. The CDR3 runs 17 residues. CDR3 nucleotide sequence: TGTGCCAGCAGCTCGACTCAGACAGGGGGGTCTGGAAACACCATATATTTT. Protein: CASSSTQTGGSGNTIYF.

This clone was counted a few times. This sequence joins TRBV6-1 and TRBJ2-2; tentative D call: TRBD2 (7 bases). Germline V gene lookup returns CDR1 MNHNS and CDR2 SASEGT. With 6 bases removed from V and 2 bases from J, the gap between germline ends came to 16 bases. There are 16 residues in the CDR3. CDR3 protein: CASSEIRGANTGELFF. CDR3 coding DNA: TGTGCCAGCAGCGAAATCCGGGGGGCAAACACCGGGGAGCTGTTTTTT.

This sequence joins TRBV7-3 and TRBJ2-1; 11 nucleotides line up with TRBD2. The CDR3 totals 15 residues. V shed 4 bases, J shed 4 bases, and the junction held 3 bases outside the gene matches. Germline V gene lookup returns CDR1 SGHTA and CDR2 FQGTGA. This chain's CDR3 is CASSSTSGGYNEQFF. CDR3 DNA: TGTGCCAGCAGCTCCACTAGCGGGGGTTACAATGAGCAGTTCTTC. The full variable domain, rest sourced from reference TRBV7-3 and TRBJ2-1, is GAGVSQTPSNKVTEKGKYVELRCDPISGHTALYWYRQSLGQGPEFLIYFQGTGAADDSGLPNDRFFAVRPEGSVSTLKIQRTERGDSAVYLCASSSTSGGYNEQFFGPGTRLTVL.

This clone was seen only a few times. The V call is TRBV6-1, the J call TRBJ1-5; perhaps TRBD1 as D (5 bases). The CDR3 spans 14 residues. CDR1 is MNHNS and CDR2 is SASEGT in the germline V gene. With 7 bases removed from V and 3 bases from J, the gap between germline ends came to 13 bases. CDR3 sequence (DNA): TGTGCCAGCAACGAAGGCAGGGCCAATCAGCCCCAGCATTTT. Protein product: CASNEGRANQPQHF.

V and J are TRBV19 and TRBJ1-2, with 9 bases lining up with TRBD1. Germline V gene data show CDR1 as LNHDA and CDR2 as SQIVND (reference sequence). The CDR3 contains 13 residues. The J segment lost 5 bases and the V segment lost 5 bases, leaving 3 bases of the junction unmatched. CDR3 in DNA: TGTGCCAGTAGTCGGACAGGGGTGTATGGCTACACCTTC. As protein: CASSRTGVYGYTF.

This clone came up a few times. The CDR3 nucleotides are TGTGCCAGCAGCTTAGGGGGAGGGGACAGGGGGCATGAGCAGTTCTTC. Protein sequence: CASSLGGGDRGHEQFF. This rearrangement joins TRBV11-3 to TRBJ2-1; TRBD1 aligns across 12 bases. The trim removed 1 base at V and 8 bases at J, leaving 6 bases unmatched. There are 16 residues in the CDR3. Germline CDR1 is SGHNT and CDR2 is YENEEA. Full variable domain (missing parts from reference TRBV11-3 and TRBJ2-1): EAGVVQSPRYKIIEKKQPVAFWCNPISGHNTLYWYLQNLGQGPELLIRYENEEAVDDSQLPKDRFSAERLKGVDSTLKIQPAELGDSAVYLCASSLGGGDRGHEQFFGPGTRLTVL.

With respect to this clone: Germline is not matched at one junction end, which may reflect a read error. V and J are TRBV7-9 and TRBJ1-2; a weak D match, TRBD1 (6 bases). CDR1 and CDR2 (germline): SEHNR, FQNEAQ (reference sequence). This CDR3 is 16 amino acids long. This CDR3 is CSSSRRGLTGWDGYTF. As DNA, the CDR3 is TGTTCCAGCAGCCGGAGAGGTTTAACAGGGTGGGATGGCTACACCTTC.

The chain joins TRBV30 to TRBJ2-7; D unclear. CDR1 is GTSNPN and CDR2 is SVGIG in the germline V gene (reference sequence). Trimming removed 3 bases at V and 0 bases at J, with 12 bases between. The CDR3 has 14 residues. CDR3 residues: CAWRARGSSYEQYF. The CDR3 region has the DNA TGTGCCTGGAGAGCTAGAGGTAGCTCCTACGAGCAGTACTTC.

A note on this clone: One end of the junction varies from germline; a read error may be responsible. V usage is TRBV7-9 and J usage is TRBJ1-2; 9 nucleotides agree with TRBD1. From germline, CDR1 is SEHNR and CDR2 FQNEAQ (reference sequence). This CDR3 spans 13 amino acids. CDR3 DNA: TGTTCCAGCAGCCCAGGGACAGGGTATCCGGACACCTTC. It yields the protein CSSSPGTGYPDTF.

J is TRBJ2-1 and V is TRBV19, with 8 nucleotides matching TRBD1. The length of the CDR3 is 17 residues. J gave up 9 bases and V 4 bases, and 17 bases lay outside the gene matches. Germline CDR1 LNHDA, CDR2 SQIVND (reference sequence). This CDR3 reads CASSKGPGQGEGGEQFF. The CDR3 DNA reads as TGTGCCAGTAGTAAGGGCCCCGGACAGGGCGAGGGAGGTGAGCAGTTCTTC.